This T cell receptor (beta chain) was sequenced in a study of cytomegalovirus exposure and HLA in healthy donors. Regarding the study as a whole: Rarity held for most TCR sequences, but there were some public TCRs that occurred in many donors.

Regarding this clone: Its target is not known.

PCR amplification relied on 60 Vbeta primers (plus 13 Jbeta primers). Repertoires were generated with immunoSEQ multiplex PCR, while TCRdb's copy carries only in-frame clones and drops some. The profile shows more than 150,000 clones, roughly 80% of them singletons. The V gene's germline CDR1 is SGHNT and CDR2 YYREEE (reference sequence). The CDR3 has 17 residues. The TCR originated in a woman aged 45-65 years in good health and CMV-seropositive. This chain links TRBV5-4 with TRBJ2-5, with 12 bases aligning to TRBD1. The J call may not be correct, given that the DNA end is closer to TRBJ2-7. Material for sequencing was PBMCs. The CDR3, as DNA: TGTGCCAGCAGCTTTGGAGGGACAGGGGGCGTTGGCTACGAGCAGTACTTC. The encoded protein is CASSFGGTGGVGYEQYF.